This T cell receptor (beta chain) was profiled in a study of T cells expressing NK-cell markers. Study observations and caveats: There were a handful of donors in whom these clonotypes also led the CD3+CD56-NKG2C+ fraction.

The CDR3 sequence is 12 residues long. The germline V gene encodes CDR1 LNHDA and CDR2 SQIVND (reference sequence). Details on this clonotype: What it binds is not known.

For TCR beta, cDNA was produced by 5'RACE template switching with UMIs. TCRdb re-called the 5' RACE reads; one entry per CDR3 protein, DNA not given. The specimen's table records about half a million distinct CDR3 sequences. The TCR comes from a woman in her forties or fifties in good health. Sequencing was carried out using blood T cells: a sorted CD56 or NKG2C T cell subset, CD4+ or CD8+ T cells, or bulk PBMC T cells (not recorded which). V usage is TRBV19 and J usage is TRBJ2-1. The CDR3 reads CASSPIGWEQFF.